These T cell receptor beta chains were read from a single sample in a study of T-cell reconstitution after alpha-beta-depleted transplantation in children. TCRdb recomputed calls from the PCR reads with MiXCR, one row per CDR3 protein. The sample has around 400,000 distinct CDR3 sequences; roughly a tenth are singletons. The material was PBMCs from the stem cell graft donor, obtained from the stem cell graft. These receptors originate from a human donor who donated a stem cell graft to a child with acute myeloid leukemia. CDR3s include the opening cysteine and the closing phenylalanine or tryptophan. Each record gives: clone size, D gene, CDR3 length, J gene, V gene, CDR3 DNA, CDR3 protein. The D gene is left open where the match is weak. Where a row states a size, it is once, few, many or the class of an expanded clone; other rows omit it.

size: few
D: TRBD2
length: 15
J: TRBJ2-5
V: TRBV12-3/TRBV12-4
DNA: TGTGCCAGCAGTTCATGGACTAGCGGGTTCGAGACCCAGTACTTC
CDR3: CASSSWTSGFETQYF

size: NA
D: NA
length: 12
J: TRBJ2-7
V: TRBV30
DNA: TGTGCCTGGGCTCGGTCCAAGGACGAGCAGTACTTC
CDR3: CAWARSKDEQYF

size: many
D: NA
length: 14
J: TRBJ2-7
V: TRBV29-1
DNA: TGCAGCGTTGGGGCCATGGGACACGGCTACGAGCAGTACTTC
CDR3: CSVGAMGHGYEQYF

size: few
D: TRBD2
length: 15
J: TRBJ2-7
V: TRBV3-1
DNA: TGTGCCAGCAGCCAAGATGGCGGGACTAGCTACGAGCAGTACTTC
CDR3: CASSQDGGTSYEQYF

size: few
D: TRBD2
length: 15
J: TRBJ2-3
V: TRBV20-1
DNA: TGCAGTGCTAGAGCAGCGGGGGGGCAGACAGATACGCAGTATTTT
CDR3: CSARAAGGQTDTQYF

size: NA
D: NA
length: 15
J: TRBJ2-3
V: TRBV11-2
DNA: TGTGCCAGCAGCCAAGTCAGGGGAGCGGCAGATACGCAGTATTTT
CDR3: CASSQVRGAADTQYF

size: many
D: NA
length: 15
J: TRBJ1-2
V: TRBV7-9
DNA: TGTGCCAGCAGCTTATCTGCGTCCGGTAACTATGGCTACACCTTC
CDR3: CASSLSASGNYGYTF

size: NA
D: NA
length: 14
J: TRBJ2-1
V: TRBV5-6
DNA: TGTGCCAGCAGCCCAGCCGGGGATGGCAATGAGCAGTTCTTC
CDR3: CASSPAGDGNEQFF

size: few
D: NA
length: 13
J: TRBJ1-5
V: TRBV4-1
DNA: TGCGCCAGCAGCCACCCGGGCAATCAGCCCCAGCATTTT
CDR3: CASSHPGNQPQHF

size: once
D: NA
length: 14
J: TRBJ2-5
V: TRBV25-1
DNA: TGTGCCAGCAGTGAGCGTCTCAATCAAGAGACCCAGTACTTC
CDR3: CASSERLNQETQYF

size: few
D: NA
length: 15
J: TRBJ1-4
V: TRBV11-2
DNA: TGTGCCAGCAGTCTATTCAGAGAAGGGGATGAAAAACTGTTTTTT
CDR3: CASSLFREGDEKLFF

size: NA
D: NA
length: 12
J: TRBJ1-1
V: TRBV15
DNA: TGTGCCACCCGTCGCGGGGCTGGTGAAGCTTTCTTT
CDR3: CATRRGAGEAFF

size: NA
D: TRBD2
length: 15
J: TRBJ2-3
V: TRBV20-1
DNA: TGCAGTGCAATAGCGGGGAGAACTAGCACAGATACGCAGTATTTT
CDR3: CSAIAGRTSTDTQYF

size: NA
D: NA
length: 15
J: TRBJ2-1
V: TRBV20-1
DNA: TGCAGTGCAAACCCGGGATCCAGCTCCTACAATGAGCAGTTCTTC
CDR3: CSANPGSSSYNEQFF

size: many
D: TRBD1
length: 14
J: TRBJ1-3
V: TRBV7-2
DNA: TGTGCCAGCGCCAGGGGGGGAGGTGGAAACACCATATATTTT
CDR3: CASARGGGGNTIYF